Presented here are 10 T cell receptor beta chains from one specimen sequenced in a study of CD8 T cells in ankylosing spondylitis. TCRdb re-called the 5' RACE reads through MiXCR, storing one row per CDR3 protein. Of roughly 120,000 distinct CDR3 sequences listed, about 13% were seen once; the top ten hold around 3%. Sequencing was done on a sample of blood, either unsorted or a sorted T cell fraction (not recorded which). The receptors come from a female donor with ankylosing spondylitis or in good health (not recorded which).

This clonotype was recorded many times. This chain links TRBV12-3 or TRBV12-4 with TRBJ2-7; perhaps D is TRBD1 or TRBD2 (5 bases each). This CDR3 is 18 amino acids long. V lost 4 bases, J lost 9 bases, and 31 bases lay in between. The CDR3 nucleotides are TGTGCCAGCAGTTCAGGGTCCCAGACGTGGGACGTACTCTTGGGGCAGTACTTC. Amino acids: CASSSGSQTWDVLLGQYF.

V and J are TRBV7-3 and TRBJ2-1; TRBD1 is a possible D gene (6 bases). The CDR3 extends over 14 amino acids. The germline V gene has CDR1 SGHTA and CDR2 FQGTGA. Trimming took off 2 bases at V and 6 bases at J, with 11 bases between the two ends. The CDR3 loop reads CASSLLTGSNEQFF. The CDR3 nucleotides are TGTGCCAGCAGCTTATTAACAGGGTCCAATGAGCAGTTCTTC.

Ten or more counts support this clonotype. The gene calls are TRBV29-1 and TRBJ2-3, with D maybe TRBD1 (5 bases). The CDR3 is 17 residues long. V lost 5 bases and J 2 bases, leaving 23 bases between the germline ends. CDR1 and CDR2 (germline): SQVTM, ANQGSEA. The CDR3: CSVQAYPTTDTTDTQYF. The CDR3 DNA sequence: TGCAGCGTTCAGGCCTACCCGACGACAGATACCACAGATACGCAGTATTTT.

As DNA, the CDR3 is TGTGCCAGCAGCTCTCAGAGCGGGGGGGTATCCGAGCAGTACTTC. Encoded protein: CASSSQSGGVSEQYF. The rearrangement links TRBV7-2 to TRBJ2-7; 10 nucleotides line up with TRBD2. The trim removed 4 bases at V and 6 bases at J, leaving 9 bases unmatched. The CDR3 totals 15 residues. Germline V lookup: CDR1 SGHTA, CDR2 FQGNSA.

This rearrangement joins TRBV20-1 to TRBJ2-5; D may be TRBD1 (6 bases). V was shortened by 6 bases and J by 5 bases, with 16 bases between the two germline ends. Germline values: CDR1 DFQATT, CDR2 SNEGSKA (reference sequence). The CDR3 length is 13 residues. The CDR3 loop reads CSAKDSTTETQYF. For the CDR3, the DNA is TGCAGTGCCAAGGACAGCACAACCGAGACCCAGTACTTC.

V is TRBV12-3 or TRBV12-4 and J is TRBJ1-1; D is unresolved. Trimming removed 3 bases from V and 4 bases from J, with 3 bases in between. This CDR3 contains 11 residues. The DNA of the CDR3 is TGTGCCAGCAGTTTGGCCACTGAAGCTTTCTTT. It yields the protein CASSLATEAFF.

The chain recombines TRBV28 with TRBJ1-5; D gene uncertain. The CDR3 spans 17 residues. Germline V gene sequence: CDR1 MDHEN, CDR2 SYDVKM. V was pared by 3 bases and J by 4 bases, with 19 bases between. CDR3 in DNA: TGTGCCAGCAGTTTTTCAAAAACCCCGGGCCTTAATCAGCCCCAGCATTTT. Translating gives CASSFSKTPGLNQPQHF.

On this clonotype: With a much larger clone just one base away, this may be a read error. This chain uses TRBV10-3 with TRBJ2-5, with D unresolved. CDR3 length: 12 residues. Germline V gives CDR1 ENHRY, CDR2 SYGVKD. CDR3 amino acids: CAISEGEETQCF. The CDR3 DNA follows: TGTGCCATCAGTGAGGGAGAAGAGACCCAGTGCTTC.

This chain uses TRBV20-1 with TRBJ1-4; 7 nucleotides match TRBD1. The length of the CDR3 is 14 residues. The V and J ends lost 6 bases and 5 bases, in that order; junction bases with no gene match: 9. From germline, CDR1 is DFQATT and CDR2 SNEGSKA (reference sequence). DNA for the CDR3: TGCAGTGCGCGACCGACAGGGATAAATGAAAAACTGTTTTTT. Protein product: CSARPTGINEKLFF.

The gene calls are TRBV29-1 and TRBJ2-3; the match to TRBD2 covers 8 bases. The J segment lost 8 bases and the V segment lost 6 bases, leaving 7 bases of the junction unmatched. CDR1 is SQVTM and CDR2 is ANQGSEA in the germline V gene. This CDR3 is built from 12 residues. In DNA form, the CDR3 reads TGCAGCGTAGCGGGGGCAGGAGGTACGCAGTATTTT. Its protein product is CSVAGAGGTQYF.